This T cell receptor beta chain was obtained from a study of T cell responses to AZD1222 COVID-19 vaccine. Study details: Both about-4-week and about-12-week second-dose recipients were combined. Overall study results and limits: Most donors were white British, females outnumbered males, and clonal diversity was possibly underestimated. At 160-218 and 743-854, vaccine-associated CD4 TCRs were dominant, and they spanned spike.

Generated by immunoSEQ multiplex PCR, the TCRdb table keeps only in-frame clones and is missing some. The sample records about 130,000 clones, 65% to 90% being singletons. Germline-derived CDR1 and CDR2 are GTSNPN and SVGIG (reference sequence). The CDR3 totals 17 residues. The junction had 16 bases not matched to a gene; V was cut back by 3 bases and J by 5 bases. Regarding this clone: Its antigen is unknown.

The receptor was isolated from an adult in good health. This chain joins TRBV30 and TRBJ1-2, with 9 bases matching TRBD1. Specimen: peripheral blood, collected on day 0 of AZD1222 vaccination. CDR3 protein: CAWRSAMGQGPRYGYTF. The DNA of the CDR3 is TGTGCCTGGAGATCGGCAATGGGACAGGGTCCCCGGTATGGCTACACCTTC.